The sequence of this T cell receptor (beta chain) was determined in a study of beta chain features in type 1 diabetes. In the study overall: Cells sorted and examined across all samples totaled almost 110 million.

Germline V CDR1 and CDR2: SGHAT, FQDESV (reference sequence). CDR3 length: 14 residues. The ends were cut back, 4 bases at V and 4 bases at J, with 14 bases in the middle. Findings and caveats of the study: Shorter templates might be favored by PCR, and equally so in patients and in controls. Cells with high TCR expression could be over-represented when cDNA is sequenced. Type 1 diabetes patients had moderately but significantly shorter TCRB CDR3s in all four CD4+ subsets.

Stem cell-like memory, regulatory, central memory and naive CD4+ cells were sorted via CD45RO/CCR7/CD25/CD127/CD95/CD27. This clone appeared a few times. Its specificity is not known. Reverse transcription of all isolated RNA meant that expressed TCRB transcripts were sequenced. The assay was immunoSEQ multiplex PCR, and TCRdb's table has in-frame clones only and misses some. This sample has some 370,000 clones, with 9.6% found just once. The sequence was collected from a man aged 30 to 39 with type 1 diabetes. Sequencing was carried out using central memory CD4+ T cells from blood. The V gene is TRBV11-1, the J gene TRBJ2-7; possible D gene TRBD1, 6 bases. CDR3 amino acids: CASSSAQGQYEQYF. In nucleotides, the CDR3 is TGTGCCAGCAGCTCTGCACAGGGCCAGTACGAGCAGTACTTC. The variable domain in full, with the rest retrieved from reference TRBV11-1 and TRBJ2-7, is EAEVAQSPRYKITEKSQAVAFWCDPISGHATLYWYRQILGQGPELLVQFQDESVVDDSQLPKDRFSAERLKGVDSTLKIQPAELGDSAMYLCASSSAQGQYEQYFGPGTRLTVT.